The 16 T cell receptor beta chains in this list originate from one sample, sequenced in a study of T cells after yellow fever vaccination. One entry per CDR3 protein results from TCRdb running MiXCR on the 5' RACE reads. Among some 110,000 distinct CDR3 sequences, 8% to 9.5% were seen once, and the ten largest hold 25%. Here the sequenced sample was CD8+ T cells sorted from PBMCs, taken 45 days after the yellow fever booster vaccination. These receptors all stem from a young man who received the YFV17D yellow fever vaccine.

The table lists this clonotype with many counts. The chain employs TRBV3-1 and TRBJ2-1, with 9 bases lining up with TRBD2. V dropped 5 bases and J dropped 15; count of bases not matched to a gene: 17. This CDR3 comprises 15 residues. Per germline, CDR1 LGHDT and CDR2 YNNKEL (reference sequence). The CDR3 region is CASSDSSGSGSSSFF. CDR3 DNA: TGTGCCAGCAGCGATAGTAGTGGTAGCGGGAGTTCCTCGTTCTTC.

In this sample, this clonotype turned up many times. This sequence joins TRBV20-1 and TRBJ2-1, with TRBD1 as a possible D gene (5 bases). The CDR3 runs to 14 residues. Trimming took off 6 bases at V and 8 bases at J, with 20 bases between the two ends. Looked up from germline, CDR1 is DFQATT and CDR2 is SNEGSKA (reference sequence). In DNA form, the CDR3 reads TGCAGTGCCAGCCCGGGCAGGGTATCGGATGAGCAGTTCTTC. Translation: CSASPGRVSDEQFF.

This clonotype was counted many times. V gene TRBV12-3 or TRBV12-4 combines with J gene TRBJ2-5; 11 bases match TRBD2. CDR3 length: 17 residues. The J segment lost 3 bases and the V segment lost 4 bases, leaving 10 bases of the junction unmatched. DNA for the CDR3: TGTGCCAGCAGTTCTTTTGCGGAGGGACTAGCGGAAGAGACCCAGTACTTC. It is translated as CASSSFAEGLAEETQYF.

The V call is TRBV19, the J call TRBJ2-2, with 9 bases fitting TRBD1. The CDR3 sequence is 14 residues long. V lost 6 bases, J lost 4 bases, and 3 bases stayed unmatched. From germline, CDR1 is LNHDA and CDR2 SQIVND (reference sequence). The CDR3, as DNA: TGTGCCAGTAGGGGACAGGGCGGCACCGGGGAGCTGTTTTTT. This codes for CASRGQGGTGELFF.

Many counts were recorded for this clonotype. The rearrangement links TRBV29-1 to TRBJ2-7; D may be TRBD2 (5 bases). Trimming stripped 6 bases from V and 3 bases from J, with 15 bases between. The CDR3 loop spans 13 amino acids. Per germline, CDR1 SQVTM and CDR2 ANQGSEA. CDR3 in DNA: TGCAGCGTCCACGGGGATGGGTACTACGAGCAGTACTTC. Translation gives CSVHGDGYYEQYF.

This CDR3 is CASSKLAGAYNEQFF. Written as DNA, the CDR3 is TGTGCCAGCAGCAAACTAGCGGGAGCCTACAATGAGCAGTTCTTC. The chain is built from TRBV5-4 and TRBJ2-1; the match to TRBD2 covers 11 bases. CDR3 size: 15 residues. J was trimmed by 2 bases and V by 4 bases; bases with no gene match: 2. The germline V gene has CDR1 SGHNT and CDR2 YYREEE (reference sequence).

This clonotype has a count of ten or more. The CDR3 region has the DNA TGTGCCAGCAGCTTATGGAGTCCTACAGATACGCAGTATTTT. This codes for CASSLWSPTDTQYF. The chain has TRBV7-9 and TRBJ2-3; D remains ambiguous. The V gene lost 2 bases and the J gene lost 3 bases, with 9 bases spanning the gap. Germline V gene sequence: CDR1 SEHNR, CDR2 FQNEAQ (reference sequence). The length of the CDR3 is 14 residues. The whole variable domain, remainder taken from reference TRBV7-9 and TRBJ2-3, is DTGVSQNPRHKITKRGQNVTFRCDPISEHNRLYWYRQTLGQGPEFLTYFQNEAQLEKSRLLSDRFSAERPKGSFSTLEIQRTEQGDSAMYLCASSLWSPTDTQYFGPGTRLTVL.

This clonotype was observed at least ten times. The rearrangement joins TRBV28 to TRBJ2-1; 7 nucleotides match TRBD2. The CDR3 length is 15 residues. Germline CDR1 MDHEN, CDR2 SYDVKM. The V segment lost 3 bases and the J segment 10 bases; nucleotides outside the gene matches: 12. The CDR3 coding sequence is TGTGCCAGCAGTTTGCGGGACTACCTACCGTACGAGCAGTTCTTC. It translates to CASSLRDYLPYEQFF.

The V call is TRBV6-2 or TRBV6-3, the J call TRBJ2-5; the D gene is possibly TRBD2 (5 bases). The CDR3 is 13 amino acids. V was shortened by 6 bases and J by 1 base, with 9 bases between the two germline ends. Looked up from germline, CDR1 is MNHEY and CDR2 is SVGEGT. The CDR3 loop reads CASRKEAQETQYF. In DNA form, the CDR3 reads TGTGCCAGCAGAAAGGAGGCCCAAGAGACCCAGTACTTC.

This clonotype has a count of ten or more. The chain is built from TRBV6-1 and TRBJ1-5; no definite D call. With 4 bases removed from V and 4 bases from J, the gap between germline ends came to 8 bases. The CDR3 covers 13 residues. Germline CDR1 is MNHNS and CDR2 is SASEGT. As DNA, the CDR3 is TGTGCCAGCAGTGGGACCTCTAATCAGCCCCAGCATTTT. As protein: CASSGTSNQPQHF.

The rearrangement uses TRBV4-1 and TRBJ2-3, with 8 bases identical to TRBD2. V was pared by 0 bases and J by 0 bases, with 11 bases of the junction left unmatched. This CDR3 region has 19 residues. Germline lookup yields CDR1 MGHRA and CDR2 YSYEKL. CDR3 loop: CASSQDYVTSATSTDTQYF. CDR3 nucleotides: TGCGCCAGCAGCCAAGATTATGTGACTAGCGCGACTAGCACAGATACGCAGTATTTT.

This chain connects TRBV4-2 to TRBJ2-1; maybe TRBD2 (5 bases). V was trimmed by 2 bases and J by 7 bases, leaving 9 bases between them. CDR1 is LGHNA and CDR2 is YNFKEQ in the germline V gene. The CDR3 sequence is 13 residues long. CDR3 protein: CASSQPPGNEQFF. The CDR3, as DNA: TGTGCCAGCAGCCAACCCCCGGGGAATGAGCAGTTCTTC.

This clonotype appeared many times. This sequence joins TRBV4-3 and TRBJ2-1, with 10 bases fitting TRBD2. The germline CDR1 and CDR2 sequences are LGHNA and YSLEER. This CDR3 comprises 16 residues. After removal of 1 base from V and 8 bases from J, the junction contained 8 bases not matched to a gene. The CDR3 nucleotides are TGCGCCAGCAGCCAAGGAAGGTTTCTAGCGGGAGATGAGCAGTTCTTC. It yields the protein CASSQGRFLAGDEQFF.

At least ten counts were recorded for this clonotype. The chain has TRBV5-1 and TRBJ2-3, with a tentative D call TRBD2 (5 bases). This CDR3 comprises 14 residues. Trimming removed 3 bases from V and 4 bases from J, with 12 bases in between. Per germline, CDR1 SGHRS and CDR2 YFSETQ. DNA of the CDR3: TGCGCCAGCAGCTGGACTCCGGGTCCAGATACGCAGTATTTT. Protein sequence: CASSWTPGPDTQYF.

CDR3 amino acids: CASSQAFDRGRISPLHF. CDR3 in DNA: TGCGCCAGCAGCCAAGCCTTCGACAGGGGGCGCATTTCACCCCTCCACTTT. V and J are TRBV4-3 and TRBJ1-6; 10 nucleotides align to TRBD1. V lost 1 base to trimming and J lost 9 bases; unmatched junction nucleotides: 9. Germline-derived CDR1 and CDR2 are LGHNA and YSLEER. The CDR3 is made up of 17 amino acids.

This clonotype was picked up a small number of times. The chain carries TRBV19 and TRBJ1-3; D remains ambiguous. Germline values: CDR1 LNHDA, CDR2 SQIVND (reference sequence). V was clipped by 5 bases and J by 0 bases, with 8 bases between them. The CDR3 extends over 14 amino acids. CDR3 bases: TGTGCCAGTAGTGAACAGATCTCTGGAAACACCATATATTTT. Translated: CASSEQISGNTIYF. Drawing the rest from reference TRBV19 and TRBJ1-3, the complete variable domain is DGGITQSPKYLFRKEGQNVTLSCEQNLNHDAMYWYRQDPGQGLRLIYYSQIVNDFQKGDIAEGYSVSREKKESFPLTVTSAQKNPTAFYLCASSEQISGNTIYFGEGSWLTVV.